These 10 T cell receptor beta chains were sequenced from one sample in a study of CD8+CD57+ T cells in acquired aplastic anemia (dated 2018 in TCRdb). Sequencing used an Illumina HiSeq 2000. Profiling of TCR beta VDJ combinations and CDR3 sequences used genomic DNA as the template. Using fastp trimming at Q25 and MiXCR clonotype assembly, TCRdb reanalyzed the public sequencing data and kept in-frame beta chains. Merged by CDR3 protein, the rows form single entries marked with the most common genes and DNA. Recorded for this sample are more than 100,000 distinct CDR3 sequences; about 46% of them occurred a single time. The biggest ten clones account for roughly 2.7% of the sample. The sample was sorted CD4+, CD8+, or CD8+CD57+ T cells (not recorded which) from PBMCs. These receptors all come from a human donor in good health, serving as a control.

In this sample, this clonotype turned up many times. The V call is TRBV7-9, the J call TRBJ1-2, with 11 bases aligning to TRBD1. The CDR3 length is 19 residues. Trimming took 5 bases from V and 8 from J; bases not matched to a gene: 22. Germline V gene sequence: CDR1 SEHNR, CDR2 FQNEAQ (reference sequence). CDR3 sequence reads: CASSPARGDRGTREWGYTF. The CDR3 DNA reads as TGTGCCAGCAGCCCGGCGAGGGGGGACAGGGGGACAAGGGAGTGGGGCTACACCTTC.

This clonotype was counted ten times or more. CDR3 sequence (DNA): TGCGCCAGCAGCTTGGCCAATAGCGGGGGGGACTACAATGAGCAGTTCTTC. This translates into CASSLANSGGDYNEQFF. The V and J genes are TRBV5-1 and TRBJ2-1; TRBD2 matches 11 bases. Germline trimming cut 0 bases from V and 3 bases from J; bases unmatched to any gene: 5. Germline values: CDR1 SGHRS, CDR2 YFSETQ. The CDR3 length is 17 residues.

At least ten counts were recorded for this clonotype. The rearrangement joins TRBV5-1 to TRBJ2-7, with 8 bases aligning to TRBD2. Losses at the gene ends were 1 base for V and 2 bases for J; bases not matched to a gene: 5. CDR1 SGHRS and CDR2 YFSETQ come from the germline V gene. The CDR3 totals 15 residues. The CDR3 loop reads CASSLSGGGTYEQYF. In DNA form, the CDR3 reads TGCGCCAGCAGCTTGAGTGGCGGGGGGACCTACGAGCAGTACTTC.

The rearrangement joins TRBV20-1 to TRBJ2-7; 10 bases are a match to TRBD2. Germline CDR1 and CDR2: DFQATT and SNEGSKA (reference sequence). V dropped 6 bases and J dropped 4; count of bases not matched to a gene: 6. The CDR3 is 13 amino acids. This CDR3 reads CSAPSGGGYEQYF. The CDR3 nucleotides read TGCAGTGCCCCCAGCGGGGGGGGTTACGAGCAGTACTTC.

This clonotype has only one observation. V is TRBV4-3 and J is TRBJ2-5; 7 positions agree with TRBD1. CDR3 length: 15 amino acids. The germline V gene encodes CDR1 LGHNA and CDR2 YSLEER. V shed 0 bases, J shed 11 bases, and the junction held 12 bases outside the gene matches. DNA for the CDR3: TGCGCCAGCAGCCAAGATAAGAGGGGGCGAGATACGCAGTACTTC. Encoded protein: CASSQDKRGRDTQYF.

This clonotype was counted only a few times. At one end, the junction sequence differs from germline, possibly due to a read error. The chain has TRBV5-1 and TRBJ2-6; no firm D call. Germline V CDR1 and CDR2: SGHRS, YFSETQ. The CDR3 covers 16 residues. Here the CDR3 reads CVSSLGMISGANVLTF. The CDR3 DNA sequence: TGCGTCAGCAGCTTGGGGATGATCTCTGGGGCCAACGTCCTGACTTTC.

The V call is TRBV19, the J call TRBJ2-5; D unclear. CDR3 length: 15 amino acids. Germline CDR1 and CDR2: LNHDA and SQIVND (reference sequence). With 3 bases removed from V and 2 bases from J, the gap between germline ends came to 13 bases. CDR3 region: CASSIYGRKQETQYF. Here the CDR3 DNA reads TGTGCCAGTAGTATCTATGGCAGGAAGCAAGAGACCCAGTACTTC.

This clonotype occurred many times. The rearrangement joins TRBV20-1 to TRBJ1-2; possibly TRBD1 for D (5 bases). The CDR3 spans 12 residues. V lost 6 bases to trimming and J lost 8 bases, with 16 bases between them. CDR1 DFQATT and CDR2 SNEGSKA come from the germline V gene (reference sequence). CDR3 residues: CSAPTTGDGYTF. CDR3 nucleotides: TGCAGTGCGCCCACTACGGGGGACGGCTACACCTTC.

This clonotype was recorded a few times. This chain uses TRBV20-1 with TRBJ2-7; 9 nucleotides agree with TRBD2. V shed 0 bases and J 5 bases; nucleotides not matched to a gene: 11. This CDR3 is 16 amino acids long. Germline loops: CDR1 DFQATT, CDR2 SNEGSKA (reference sequence). CDR3 sequence reads: CSARDRVAGGPNEQYF. Here the CDR3 DNA reads TGCAGTGCTAGAGATCGGGTCGCGGGGGGGCCGAACGAGCAGTACTTC.

The V call is TRBV11-1, the J call TRBJ2-1, with D possibly being TRBD2 (6 bases). Trimming took 3 bases from V and 3 from J, leaving 12 bases between them. This CDR3 region has 15 residues. Germline values: CDR1 SGHAT, CDR2 FQDESV (reference sequence). The CDR3 here is CASSFAGSIYNEQFF. CDR3 coding DNA: TGTGCCAGCAGCTTCGCGGGGTCCATCTACAATGAGCAGTTCTTC. Together with reference TRBV11-1 and TRBJ2-1, the CDR3 gives the full variable domain: EAEVAQSPRYKITEKSQAVAFWCDPISGHATLYWYRQILGQGPELLVQFQDESVVDDSQLPKDRFSAERLKGVDSTLKIQPAELGDSAMYLCASSFAGSIYNEQFFGPGTRLTVL.